This is a list of T cell receptor beta chains from one sample in a study of cytomegalovirus exposure and HLA in healthy donors. This table comes from immunoSEQ multiplex PCR, and its TCRdb copy is limited to in-frame clones, with some not included. The sample yields about 200,000 clones, 81% seen once. The sample was PBMCs. Receptors originate from a man aged 18 to 30 in good health and CMV-seronegative. Both conserved end residues are part of each CDR3. D genes are given only for firm matches. Size is stated for part of the rows, as once, few or many counts, or as a class when the clone is expanded.

D gene	clone size	V gene	J gene	CDR3 DNA	CDR3 protein
TRBD2	NA	TRBV11-3	TRBJ2-5	TGTGCCAGCAGCGCGGGGGGACCAGCCGGGACCCAGTACTTC	CASSAGGPAGTQYF
NA	NA	TRBV20-1	TRBJ2-3	TGCAGTGCAGTGGCAGGGGATACGCAGTATTTT	CSAVAGDTQYF
NA	NA	TRBV5-4	TRBJ2-7	TGTGCCAGCAGCCCGGGGACATTGAGGGGATACGAGCAGTACTTC	CASSPGTLRGYEQYF
TRBD1	NA	TRBV2	TRBJ1-1	TGTGCCAGCAGAAACAGGGGTTCCAACACTGAAGCTTTCTTT	CASRNRGSNTEAFF
NA	NA	TRBV6-5	TRBJ1-2	TGTGCCAGCAGTTACACCGGGGGTGATTTGAGCTATGGCTACACCTTC	CASSYTGGDLSYGYTF
NA	NA	TRBV10-2	TRBJ2-6	TGCGCCAGCATCCCAGGGTCGAACTCTGGGGCCAACGTCCTGACTTTC	CASIPGSNSGANVLTF
NA	NA	TRBV27	TRBJ2-1	TGTGCCAGCGGTCTAATAAGCTCCTACAATGAGCAGTTCTTC	CASGLISSYNEQFF
TRBD1	NA	TRBV18	TRBJ1-2	TGTGCCAGCTCACCAAAGACAGGGGCCTATGGCTACACCTTC	CASSPKTGAYGYTF
NA	NA	TRBV13	TRBJ2-7	TGTGCCAGCAGCGGGACGAGGGGGGGAACCTACGAGCAGTACTTC	CASSGTRGGTYEQYF
NA	NA	TRBV4-1	TRBJ2-5	TGCGCCAGCAGCGACCTGGGCCTGGAATTGGAGACCCAGTACTTC	CASSDLGLELETQYF
NA	few	TRBV7-8	TRBJ2-1	TGTGCCAGCAGCCGAGAGGGGGAATGGGGCGGGAGTGGTGATGAGCAGTTCTTC	CASSREGEWGGSGDEQFF
NA	once	TRBV5-6	TRBJ1-2	TGTGCCAGCAGCACGGAGGAAGGGAATGGCTACACCTTC	CASSTEEGNGYTF
NA	NA	TRBV27	TRBJ2-7	TGTGCCAGCAGTTCCCCGGGACTCAGCTACGAGCAGTACTTC	CASSSPGLSYEQYF
TRBD2	NA	TRBV11-2	TRBJ2-1	TGTGCCAGCAGCATAGGGACTAGCGGGTCCCCCTACAATGAGCAGTTCTTC	CASSIGTSGSPYNEQFF
TRBD1	NA	TRBV5-8	TRBJ2-7	TGTGCCAGCAGGACCACGGGACAGGCCAACTACGAGCAGTACTTC	CASRTTGQANYEQYF
TRBD1	few	TRBV6-5	TRBJ1-4	TGTGCCAGCAGCGGACAGGGCTCGGGTAATGAAAAACTGTTTTTT	CASSGQGSGNEKLFF
TRBD1	few	TRBV9	TRBJ2-7	TGTGCCAGCAGCGCAACCGGACAGGCAGCCTACGAGCAGTACTTC	CASSATGQAAYEQYF
NA	NA	TRBV4-1	TRBJ1-2	TGCGCCAGCAGCCGCCATCAGGGTGATAACTATGGCTACACCTTC	CASSRHQGDNYGYTF
TRBD1	NA	TRBV2	TRBJ1-2	TGTGCCAGCTGTTCAGACAGGGGCTACTATGGCTACACCTTC	CASCSDRGYYGYTF
TRBD2	NA	TRBV4-3	TRBJ2-5	TGCGCCAGCAGCCAAGGTCCTAGCGGGTTCCAAGAGACCCAGTACTTC	CASSQGPSGFQETQYF
NA	NA	TRBV11-2	TRBJ2-2	TGTGCCAGCAGCACCCTTCTCTTGGGGGCGCTGGCCGGGGAGCTGTTTTTT	CASSTLLLGALAGELFF
NA	NA	TRBV20-1	TRBJ2-1	TGCAGTGCTAAGAGTGAGCAGTTCTTC	CSAKSEQFF
TRBD1	NA	TRBV9	TRBJ1-6	TGTGCCAGCAGCACGACGGGACAGGAAAATTCACCCCTCCACTTT	CASSTTGQENSPLHF
TRBD1	NA	TRBV29-1	TRBJ2-3	TGCAGCGGCCGACCAGCACAGGGGGCTTTCACAGATACGCAGTATTTT	CSGRPAQGAFTDTQYF
NA	NA	TRBV10-3	TRBJ2-3	TGTGCCATCAGTGAGTCGACTAGCACAGATACGCAGTATTTT	CAISESTSTDTQYF